This is a list of T cell receptor beta chains from one sample in a study of cytomegalovirus exposure and HLA in healthy donors. Sequencing used immunoSEQ multiplex PCR; TCRdb keeps in-frame clones, though not all of them. The sample lists over 150,000 clones; around 83% were seen once. The sequenced sample was PBMCs. The source is a man aged 30-40 years in good health and CMV-seropositive. CDR3s include the opening cysteine and the closing phenylalanine or tryptophan. Each record gives: clone size, J gene, CDR3 length, D gene, V gene, CDR3 DNA, CDR3 protein. A D gene is named only where the DNA matches it firmly. Size is stated for part of the rows, as once, few or many counts, or as a class when the clone is expanded.

clone size: .; J gene: TRBJ1-1; CDR3 length: 13; D gene: .; V gene: TRBV4-2; CDR3 DNA: TGTGCCAGCAGCTCCGCCGGGAACACTGAAGCTTTCTTT; CDR3 protein: CASSSAGNTEAFF
clone size: .; J gene: TRBJ2-5; CDR3 length: 14; D gene: TRBD2; V gene: TRBV6-5; CDR3 DNA: TGTGCCAGCAGGGGACTAGCGGTTCAAGAGACCCAGTACTTC; CDR3 protein: CASRGLAVQETQYF
clone size: .; J gene: TRBJ2-1; CDR3 length: 13; D gene: .; V gene: TRBV30; CDR3 DNA: TGTGCCTGGAGTAGCGGGCGCCACAATGAGCAGTTCTTC; CDR3 protein: CAWSSGRHNEQFF
clone size: .; J gene: TRBJ2-1; CDR3 length: 15; D gene: TRBD2; V gene: TRBV19; CDR3 DNA: TGTGCCAGTAGCCTCACAGGCGGGAGCTACAATGAGCAGTTCTTC; CDR3 protein: CASSLTGGSYNEQFF
clone size: .; J gene: TRBJ2-5; CDR3 length: 15; D gene: TRBD2; V gene: TRBV5-1; CDR3 DNA: TGCGCCAGCAGCTTGGTGGGACTAGCGGGGGAGACCCAGTACTTC; CDR3 protein: CASSLVGLAGETQYF
clone size: .; J gene: TRBJ2-1; CDR3 length: 15; D gene: TRBD2; V gene: TRBV7-9; CDR3 DNA: TGTGCCAGCAGCTCCGGGACTAGCGGGTACAATGAGCAGTTCTTC; CDR3 protein: CASSSGTSGYNEQFF
clone size: .; J gene: TRBJ1-1; CDR3 length: 14; D gene: TRBD1; V gene: TRBV5-1; CDR3 DNA: TGCGCCAGCAGCTTGGTGACAGGGCTCACTGAAGCTTTCTTT; CDR3 protein: CASSLVTGLTEAFF
clone size: .; J gene: TRBJ1-2; CDR3 length: 12; D gene: .; V gene: TRBV11-3; CDR3 DNA: TGTGCCAGCGCAACCGGGAACTATGGCTACACCTTC; CDR3 protein: CASATGNYGYTF
clone size: .; J gene: TRBJ2-2; CDR3 length: 17; D gene: TRBD2; V gene: TRBV5-1; CDR3 DNA: TGCGCCAGCAGCCCCCGCGGGGCGGGAGCCCTCACCGGGGAGCTGTTTTTT; CDR3 protein: CASSPRGAGALTGELFF
clone size: .; J gene: TRBJ1-2; CDR3 length: 11; D gene: .; V gene: TRBV20-1; CDR3 DNA: TGCAGTGCTCCCCGTAACTATGGCTACACCTTC; CDR3 protein: CSAPRNYGYTF
clone size: .; J gene: TRBJ2-1; CDR3 length: 13; D gene: TRBD2; V gene: TRBV29-1; CDR3 DNA: TGCAGCGTTGAAAGGACTAGCGGGAATGAGCAGTTCTTC; CDR3 protein: CSVERTSGNEQFF
clone size: .; J gene: TRBJ1-1; CDR3 length: 15; D gene: .; V gene: TRBV5-1; CDR3 DNA: TGCGCCAGCAGCTTGAAACCGGGACAGAACACTGAAGCTTTCTTT; CDR3 protein: CASSLKPGQNTEAFF
clone size: few; J gene: TRBJ1-1; CDR3 length: 14; D gene: .; V gene: TRBV27; CDR3 DNA: TGTGCCAGCAGTGTCGGACAGATGAACACTGAAGCTTTCTTT; CDR3 protein: CASSVGQMNTEAFF
clone size: .; J gene: TRBJ2-1; CDR3 length: 16; D gene: TRBD2; V gene: TRBV5-4; CDR3 DNA: TGTGCCAGCAGCTTCCCAACTAGCGGGAGGGGCAATGAGCAGTTCTTC; CDR3 protein: CASSFPTSGRGNEQFF
clone size: .; J gene: TRBJ2-7; CDR3 length: 15; D gene: .; V gene: TRBV4-2; CDR3 DNA: TGTGCCAGCAGCCAAGACCGGCAGGGCCCCTACGAGCAGTACTTC; CDR3 protein: CASSQDRQGPYEQYF
clone size: .; J gene: TRBJ2-2; CDR3 length: 18; D gene: .; V gene: TRBV18; CDR3 DNA: TGTGCCAGCTCACCACTCCCCCCTGGCGGGGAGAACACCGGGGAGCTGTTTTTT; CDR3 protein: CASSPLPPGGENTGELFF
clone size: .; J gene: TRBJ2-7; CDR3 length: 16; D gene: TRBD1; V gene: TRBV4-1; CDR3 DNA: TGCGCCAGCAGCCAAGATCCGGGACAGGACCTCTACGAGCAGTACTTC; CDR3 protein: CASSQDPGQDLYEQYF
clone size: .; J gene: TRBJ2-6; CDR3 length: 17; D gene: .; V gene: TRBV7-2; CDR3 DNA: TGTGCCAGCAGCACCTACGCGCGGGGAACTGGGGCCAACGTCCTGACTTTC; CDR3 protein: CASSTYARGTGANVLTF
clone size: .; J gene: TRBJ1-4; CDR3 length: 14; D gene: TRBD1; V gene: TRBV27; CDR3 DNA: TGTGCCAGCAGCACAGGGGGCGCCCATGAAAAACTGTTTTTT; CDR3 protein: CASSTGGAHEKLFF
clone size: .; J gene: TRBJ2-7; CDR3 length: 14; D gene: TRBD2; V gene: TRBV2; CDR3 DNA: TGTGCCAGCAGAACTAGCGGGAGGGCCTACGAGCAGTACTTC; CDR3 protein: CASRTSGRAYEQYF
clone size: .; J gene: TRBJ1-3; CDR3 length: 13; D gene: .; V gene: TRBV18; CDR3 DNA: TGTGCCAGCTCACCACCTTCGGGAAACACCATATATTTT; CDR3 protein: CASSPPSGNTIYF
clone size: .; J gene: TRBJ2-5; CDR3 length: 16; D gene: .; V gene: TRBV5-5; CDR3 DNA: TGTGCCAGCAGCTTGGAAAGAGGGAGCCTTATCGGGACCCAGTACTTC; CDR3 protein: CASSLERGSLIGTQYF
clone size: .; J gene: TRBJ2-5; CDR3 length: 13; D gene: .; V gene: TRBV25-1; CDR3 DNA: TGTGCCAGCAGTGAATTGAACCAGGAGACCCAGTACTTC; CDR3 protein: CASSELNQETQYF
clone size: .; J gene: TRBJ2-7; CDR3 length: 15; D gene: TRBD2; V gene: TRBV7-2; CDR3 DNA: TGTGCCAGCAGCTCCTCTAGCGGGGGGATGTACGAGCAGTACTTC; CDR3 protein: CASSSSSGGMYEQYF
clone size: once; J gene: TRBJ1-5; CDR3 length: 15; D gene: TRBD1; V gene: TRBV11-2; CDR3 DNA: TGTGCCAGCAGGCCAACAGGGGGCGAGAATCAGCCCCAGCATTTT; CDR3 protein: CASRPTGGENQPQHF
clone size: once; J gene: TRBJ2-3; CDR3 length: 13; D gene: .; V gene: TRBV7-2; CDR3 DNA: TGTGCCAGCAGCTTAGCTAGCGCAGATACGCAGTATTTT; CDR3 protein: CASSLASADTQYF
clone size: .; J gene: TRBJ1-1; CDR3 length: 14; D gene: .; V gene: TRBV5-4; CDR3 DNA: TGTGCCAGCAGTTCCTCGGGGAGGAACACTGAAGCTTTCTTT; CDR3 protein: CASSSSGRNTEAFF
clone size: .; J gene: TRBJ2-2; CDR3 length: 16; D gene: .; V gene: TRBV18; CDR3 DNA: TGTGCCAGCTCACCACCGGGAGGAGTGGAGACCGGGGAGCTGTTTTTT; CDR3 protein: CASSPPGGVETGELFF
clone size: few; J gene: TRBJ1-1; CDR3 length: 14; D gene: TRBD1; V gene: TRBV5-5; CDR3 DNA: TGTGCCAGCAGCTTCGGGACAGCGAACACTGAAGCTTTCTTT; CDR3 protein: CASSFGTANTEAFF